The next 25 T cell receptor beta chains were all read from a single sample in a study of T cells in Graves' hyperthyroidism and ophthalmopathy. Researchers took RNA transcripts and amplified the TCR beta CDR3 regions from them. With the HTBI primer set, the TCR CDR3 went through a first round of RT-PCR. TCRdb reprocessed the multiplex PCR reads via MiXCR and lists one record per CDR3 protein. There are fewer than 110,000 distinct CDR3 sequences in the sample; about 15% occur only once, and around two fifths lies in the top ten. Sequenced input: blood. Receptor source: a woman in her 50s with Graves' hyperthyroidism.

Ten or more counts support this clonotype. This sequence joins TRBV6-1 and TRBJ2-5; D possibly matches TRBD1 or TRBD2 (5 bases each). The germline V and J ends were trimmed by 5 bases and 2 bases, with 12 bases remaining between them. The CDR3 consists of 14 residues. Germline V gene sequence: CDR1 MNHNS, CDR2 SASEGT. The CDR3 is CASSYGTAQETQYF. Written as DNA, the CDR3 is TGTGCCAGCAGTTACGGGACGGCACAAGAGACCCAGTACTTC.

At least ten counts were recorded for this clonotype. DNA of the CDR3: TGTGCCAGCATAAAGGACACCGGGGGAGGCCTACACTACGAGCAGTACGTC. Amino acids: CASIKDTGGGLHYEQYV. The V call is TRBV2, the J call TRBJ2-7, with D maybe TRBD2 (6 bases). V was pared by 7 bases and J by 3 bases, with 25 bases between. CDR3 length equals 17 residues. Germline-derived CDR1 and CDR2 are SNHLY and FYNNEI.

This clonotype was observed at least ten times. The CDR3 coding sequence is TGTGCCAGCTCGGACACAGGGGTTATCCAGCCCCAGCATTTT. Amino acids: CASSDTGVIQPQHF. This chain connects TRBV18 to TRBJ1-5; 7 bases match TRBD1. The junction had 9 bases not matched to a gene; V was cut back by 6 bases and J by 7 bases. The CDR3 covers 14 residues. CDR1 and CDR2 from the germline V gene are KGHSH and LQKENI.

This clonotype has at least ten counts. The J gene is TRBJ1-3, the V gene TRBV11-2; no clear D. The CDR3 runs to 15 residues. In germline, CDR1 is SGHAT, CDR2 FQNNGV. V lost 0 bases, J lost 0 bases, and 6 bases lay in between. Here the CDR3 reads CASSLDLNSGNTIYF. CDR3 in DNA: TGTGCCAGCAGCTTAGATCTAAACTCTGGAAACACCATATATTTT.

Many counts were recorded for this clonotype. The chain carries TRBV12-3 or TRBV12-4 and TRBJ2-7, with TRBD2 identical over 14 bases. The CDR3 runs 14 residues. Trimming removed 6 bases from V and 5 bases from J; junction bases left unmatched: 3. The CDR3 reads CASRGLAGVNEQYV. CDR3 nucleotides: TGTGCCAGCAGGGGACTAGCGGGAGTCAACGAGCAGTACGTC.

At least ten counts were recorded for this clonotype. V is TRBV20-1 and J is TRBJ1-5; D might be TRBD1 (6 bases). The CDR3 contains 14 residues. The germline V gene encodes CDR1 DFQATT and CDR2 SNEGSKA (reference sequence). V gave up 1 base and J gave up 3 bases, with 10 bases separating them. The CDR3 DNA reads TGCAGTGCTAGAGGAGGACAGCTCAATCAGCCCCAGCATTTT. Translated, it gives CSARGGQLNQPQHF.

Ten or more counts support this clonotype. This sequence joins TRBV7-3 and TRBJ2-3; 7 nucleotides match TRBD2. With 1 base clipped from V and 6 bases from J, the junction kept 7 bases outside the gene matches. The CDR3 is made up of 15 amino acids. The V gene's germline CDR1 is SGHTA and CDR2 FQGTGA. CDR3 in DNA: TGTGCCAGCAGCTTAAGTGGGGGAGGGTTGGATACGCAGTATTTT. It specifies CASSLSGGGLDTQYF.

In this sample, this clonotype turned up many times. V gene TRBV19 combines with J gene TRBJ1-1; D ambiguous. The V gene lost 6 bases and the J gene lost 1 base, with 15 bases spanning the gap. The CDR3 is 15 residues long. The germline CDR1 and CDR2 sequences are LNHDA and SQIVND (reference sequence). CDR3 nucleotides: TGTGCCAGTAGAACCACCCCCGAAGGGAACACTGAAGCTTTCTTT. This codes for CASRTTPEGNTEAFF.

The gene calls are TRBV13 and TRBJ2-3; no clear D. V lost 4 bases, J lost 1 base, and 18 bases lay in between. Germline values: CDR1 PRHDT, CDR2 FYEKMQ (reference sequence). The CDR3 sequence is 17 residues long. The CDR3 DNA reads as TGTGCCAGCAGCTCCGAAGGCGACCGATCTGGCACAGATACGCAGTATTTT. Translated: CASSSEGDRSGTDTQYF. The full variable domain, with the rest looked up from reference TRBV13 and TRBJ2-3, is AAGVIQSPRHLIKEKRETATLKCYPIPRHDTVYWYQQGPGQDPQFLISFYEKMQSDKGSIPDRFSAQQFSDYHSELNMSSLELGDSALYFCASSSEGDRSGTDTQYFGPGTRLTVL.

This clonotype was recorded many times. This sequence joins TRBV9 and TRBJ2-6, with 7 bases that match TRBD1. Germline assignment: CDR1 SGDLS and CDR2 YYNGEE. The length of the CDR3 is 18 residues. The J segment lost 3 bases and the V segment lost 3 bases, leaving 12 bases of the junction unmatched. CDR3 DNA sequence: TGTGCCAGCAGCGAGGCTAGGGGGCAGCCGCGTGGGGCCAACGTCCTGACTTTC. This codes for CASSEARGQPRGANVLTF.

A note on this clonotype: A much larger clonotype is one base distant, so this may be a read error. V usage is TRBV6-1 and J usage is TRBJ1-5; unclear D gene. V lost 0 bases, J lost 0 bases, and 9 bases lay in between. CDR3 length: 16 amino acids. Germline V CDR1 and CDR2: MNHNS, SASEGT. CDR3 in amino acids: CASSEAQIYSNQPQHF. CDR3 sequence (DNA): TGTGCCAGCAGTGAAGCACAGATTTATAGCAATCAGCCCCAGCATTTT.

This clonotype was seen at least ten times. The chain employs TRBV20-1 and TRBJ2-7; D is possibly TRBD1 or TRBD2 (5 bases each). CDR1 DFQATT and CDR2 SNEGSKA come from the germline V gene (reference sequence). The V end was cut by 5 bases, the J end by 2 bases, with 10 bases between. CDR3 length equals 12 residues. In nucleotides, the CDR3 is TGCAGTGCTGGGGGATACACCTACGAGCAGTACTTC. Its translation is CSAGGYTYEQYF.

This clonotype has a handful of counts. The V and J genes are TRBV20-1 and TRBJ1-3; weak D call: TRBD1 (6 bases). Looked up from germline, CDR1 is DFQATT and CDR2 is SNEGSKA (reference sequence). With 6 bases removed from V and 0 bases from J, the gap between germline ends came to 21 bases. The CDR3 totals 17 residues. The CDR3 DNA is TGCAGTGCCCAACAGCCCGAGGGGGGACCCTCTGGAAACACCATATATTTT. Translated, it gives CSAQQPEGGPSGNTIYF.

This chain uses TRBV7-9 with TRBJ2-1; 8 positions agree with TRBD2. V lost 3 bases to trimming and J lost 8 bases; unmatched junction nucleotides: 9. The germline gives CDR1 SEHNR, CDR2 FQNEAQ (reference sequence). CDR3 length: 15 residues. Written as DNA, the CDR3 is TGTGCCAGCAGCTTCCCGGGAGGGCCGCAGGATGAGCAGTTCTTC. Its protein product is CASSFPGGPQDEQFF.

This clonotype was detected a few times. V gene TRBV10-3 combines with J gene TRBJ2-3, with D unresolved. The CDR3 is made up of 11 amino acids. V was clipped by 9 bases and J by 2 bases, with 6 bases between them. Germline values: CDR1 ENHRY, CDR2 SYGVKD. CDR3 sequence reads: CAIWDTDTQYF. CDR3 DNA: TGTGCCATTTGGGACACAGATACGCAGTATTTT.

This clonotype showed up many times. The chain has TRBV6-1 and TRBJ1-5; the D is unclear. Germline lookup yields CDR1 MNHNS and CDR2 SASEGT. V was shortened by 5 bases and J by 7 bases, with 9 bases between the two germline ends. The CDR3 is 12 amino acids. The CDR3 nucleotides read TGTGCCAGCAGTTTCGGAGGACAGCCCCAGCATTTT. This gives the protein CASSFGGQPQHF.

The gene calls are TRBV28 and TRBJ1-3, with a possible D match to TRBD1 (6 bases). This CDR3 comprises 15 residues. Germline-derived CDR1 and CDR2 are MDHEN and SYDVKM. The ends were cut back, 4 bases at V and 3 bases at J, with 13 bases in the middle. CDR3 region: CASSSGGPDGNTIYF. The DNA for the CDR3 is TGTGCCAGCAGTTCTGGGGGCCCCGATGGAAACACCATATATTTT.

This clonotype was seen ten or more times. The chain uses TRBV7-3 and TRBJ1-5; D is possibly TRBD1 (6 bases). Germline V lookup: CDR1 SGHTA, CDR2 FQGTGA. V was cut by 5 bases and J by 10 bases, with 15 bases left in between. CDR3 size: 13 residues. CDR3 protein: CASSTQPGQPQHF. The CDR3 region has the DNA TGTGCCAGCAGCACGCAACCGGGACAACCCCAGCATTTT.

Ten or more counts support this clonotype. The rearrangement joins TRBV27 to TRBJ2-7; 11 bases agree with TRBD2. Per germline, CDR1 MNHEY and CDR2 SMNVEV (reference sequence). This CDR3 spans 15 amino acids. Unmatched junction bases numbered 4, after V lost 6 bases and J lost 0 bases. The CDR3 coding sequence is TGTGCCAGCAGACCGGGACTAGCGGCCTCCTACGAGCAGTACTTC. Encoded protein: CASRPGLAASYEQYF.

This chain connects TRBV28 to TRBJ2-7; TRBD2 might be the D (5 bases). CDR1 and CDR2 from the germline V gene are MDHEN and SYDVKM. Trimming cost V 8 bases and J 2 bases, with 16 bases left between them. The CDR3 loop spans 14 amino acids. The CDR3: CASRTSGVTYEQYF. The CDR3 DNA reads as TGTGCCAGCCGAACCTCCGGGGTTACCTACGAGCAGTACTTC.

This clonotype was seen at least ten times. V is TRBV11-2 and J is TRBJ2-7; perhaps TRBD1 as D (5 bases). V was cut by 5 bases and J by 1 base, with 12 bases left in between. The V gene's germline CDR1 is SGHAT and CDR2 FQNNGV. The CDR3 contains 14 residues. Written as DNA, the CDR3 is TGTGCCAGCAGCGAAATAAGGGGATCCTACGAGCAGTACTTC. Protein: CASSEIRGSYEQYF.

There are many counts of this clonotype. The chain has TRBV28 and TRBJ1-2; possibly TRBD1 for D (5 bases). The V gene lost 5 bases and the J gene lost 0 bases, with 16 bases spanning the gap. CDR1 is MDHEN, CDR2 SYDVKM, per germline. The CDR3 has 16 residues. Written as DNA, the CDR3 is TGTGCCAGCAGTGGGGGGACCCCTGATCCTAACTATGGCTACACCTTC. Protein: CASSGGTPDPNYGYTF.

For this clonotype: One end of the junction is discordant with germline, which a read error may explain. The J gene is TRBJ1-1, the V gene TRBV4-1; TRBD1 aligns across 9 bases. There are 14 residues in the CDR3. In germline, CDR1 is MGHRA, CDR2 YSYEKL. The CDR3 sequence is CASSQVDRGTEAFF. The CDR3 coding sequence is TGTGCCAGCAGCCAGGTGGACAGGGGCACTGAAGCTTTCTTT.

This clonotype was seen at least ten times. The chain carries TRBV10-3 and TRBJ2-1, with D possibly matching TRBD1 (6 bases). This CDR3 region has 13 residues. The germline V gene encodes CDR1 ENHRY and CDR2 SYGVKD. Trimming removed 10 bases from V and 9 bases from J, with 19 bases in between. CDR3 DNA sequence: TGTGCCACCGATAGCAACAGGGAAGGTGAGCAGTTCTTC. It yields the protein CATDSNREGEQFF.

The table lists this clonotype with many counts. This chain connects TRBV4-1 to TRBJ1-1; no firm D call. V was shortened by 3 bases and J by 0 bases, with 5 bases between the two germline ends. The germline CDR1 and CDR2 sequences are MGHRA and YSYEKL. The CDR3 sequence is 13 residues long. CDR3 nucleotides: TGCGCCAGCAGCCACCCTTTGAACACTGAAGCTTTCTTT. Translated, it gives CASSHPLNTEAFF.